This T cell receptor beta chain comes out of a study of blood T cell repertoires in COVID-19. Overall study: COVID-19 samples collected from the United States, Italy and Spain covered acute and convalescent phases. PBMCs, B-cell-depleted T cells, or T cells were the source of the cDNA or gDNA that made up the material.

The CDR3 has 18 residues. As handled by the study authors: Using reference gene primer amplification, nucleated cell counts were estimated. Some clones are missing from TCRdb's copy, which holds only in-frame ones; the method was immunoSEQ multiplex PCR. The V and J calls and clone size are taken from that table; D and trimming were inferred from the DNA. This sample has about 130,000 clones; around 85% occur once, and the top ten carry about 16%. The clonotype comes from a woman aged 45-65 years with acute or convalescent COVID-19. Sequencing was performed on peripheral blood. This chain uses TRBV21-1 with TRBJ1-1; TRBD1 is the table's D call and was not checked against the DNA. TRBV21-1 is classified as a pseudogene. The DNA of the CDR3 is TGTGCCAGCAGCGCCCCCCGGGACAGGGATCGGGGGGACACTGAAGCTTTCTTT. Translated, it gives CASSAPRDRDRGDTEAFF.